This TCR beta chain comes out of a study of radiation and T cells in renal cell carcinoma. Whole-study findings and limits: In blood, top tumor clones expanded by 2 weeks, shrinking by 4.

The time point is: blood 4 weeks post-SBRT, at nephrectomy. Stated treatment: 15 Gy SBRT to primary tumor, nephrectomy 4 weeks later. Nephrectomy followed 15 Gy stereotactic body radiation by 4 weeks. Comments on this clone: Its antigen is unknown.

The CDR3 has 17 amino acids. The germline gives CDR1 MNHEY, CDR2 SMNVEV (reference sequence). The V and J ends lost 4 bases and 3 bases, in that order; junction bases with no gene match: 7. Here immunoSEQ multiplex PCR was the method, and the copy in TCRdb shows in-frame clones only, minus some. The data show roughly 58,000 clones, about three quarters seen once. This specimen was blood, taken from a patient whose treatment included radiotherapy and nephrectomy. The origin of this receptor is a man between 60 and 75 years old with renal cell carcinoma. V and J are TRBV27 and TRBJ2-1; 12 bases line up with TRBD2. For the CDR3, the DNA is TGTGCCAGCAGTTCATTATGGACTAGCGGGGTCTACAATGAGCAGTTCTTC. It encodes CASSSLWTSGVYNEQFF.